The clone carrying this T cell receptor (beta chain) has at least ten counts. Its antigen is as yet unknown. The data are from a study of CD8 T cells in ankylosing spondylitis. Study-level points and caveats: The authors reported significant enrichment of disease-linked clones in matched ankylosing spondylitis synovial fluid. Some of the motif variants had earlier been found in reactive arthritis patients' fluid and blood.

Libraries of TCR beta came from quantitative 5'-RACE with molecular barcodes. Each CDR3 protein gets one entry after TCRdb re-called the 5' RACE reads with MiXCR. The sample includes around 180,000 distinct CDR3 sequences, over 10% of them seen just once. V dropped 0 bases and J dropped 5 bases, with 10 bases sitting between them. The CDR3 has 15 residues. CDR1 is LGHDT, CDR2 YNNKEL, per germline (reference sequence). Sequencing input: blood, either unsorted or a sorted T cell fraction (not recorded which). The rearrangement links TRBV3-1 to TRBJ2-2; D is unclear. The sequence was obtained from a female donor with ankylosing spondylitis or in good health (not recorded which). The CDR3 here is CASSQELSATGELFF. DNA of the CDR3: TGTGCCAGCAGCCAAGAGTTGTCCGCAACCGGGGAGCTGTTTTTT.